Listed below are T cell receptor beta chains from one sample, sequenced in a study of shared clonotypes between healthy human individuals. The table came from immunoSEQ multiplex PCR; TCRdb's copy has only in-frame clones and leaves some out. Of roughly 2.4 million clones listed, approximately 96% are singletons. Sequenced material: naive CD4+ T cells sorted from blood. All receptors derive from a man aged 18 to 30 in good health. CDR3s include the opening cysteine and the closing phenylalanine or tryptophan. D genes are given only for firm matches. Clone size is stated in some rows and not others, as once, few, many or a class when expanded.

clone size,J gene,D gene,V gene,CDR3 length,CDR3 DNA,CDR3 protein
once,TRBJ2-2,NA,TRBV7-2,13,TGTGCCAGCAGCTTTGACCTAACCGGGGAGCTGTTTTTT,CASSFDLTGELFF
NA,TRBJ2-7,NA,TRBV7-9,15,TGTGCCAGCAGCTTGAGGACGGTGAACACCTACGAGCAGTACTTC,CASSLRTVNTYEQYF
NA,TRBJ2-5,NA,TRBV29-1,16,TGCAGCGTTGAAGAGGTTTGGGGCGTCAGTCAAGAGACCCAGTACTTC,CSVEEVWGVSQETQYF
once,TRBJ2-5,TRBD1,TRBV5-4,15,TGTGCCAGCAGCTTGGGCGGGACAGGGCAAGAGACCCAGTACTTC,CASSLGGTGQETQYF
NA,TRBJ2-5,NA,TRBV6-6,15,TGTGCCAGCAGTAAAATATCGGGTCAGATGGAGACCCAGTACTTC,CASSKISGQMETQYF
NA,TRBJ2-7,NA,TRBV5-6,14,TGTGCCAGCAGCTTGGGGTCGGTGACCTACGAGCAGTACTTC,CASSLGSVTYEQYF
NA,TRBJ1-2,NA,TRBV18,12,TGTGCCAGCTCACCCCGCGGAAATGGCTACACCTTC,CASSPRGNGYTF
NA,TRBJ1-1,NA,TRBV6-6,15,TGTGCCAGCAGCCTCTCTAATACGGAACGCACTGAAGCTTTCTTT,CASSLSNTERTEAFF
NA,TRBJ1-1,NA,TRBV6-6,14,TGTGCCAGCAGCGGACGACAGGAGAACACTGAAGCTTTCTTT,CASSGRQENTEAFF
few,TRBJ2-5,NA,TRBV9,12,TGTGCCAGCAGCACCAACGAAGAGACCCAGTACTTC,CASSTNEETQYF
NA,TRBJ2-7,TRBD2,TRBV7-2,15,TGTGCCAGCAGCACGACTAGCGGGAAGTCCTACGAGCAGTACTTC,CASSTTSGKSYEQYF
NA,TRBJ2-7,NA,TRBV1,20,TGCACCAGCAGCCAACTCTCGGGACTAGCGGGAGGTGGAGTCTCCTACGAGCAGTACTTC,CTSSQLSGLAGGGVSYEQYF
once,TRBJ2-5,NA,TRBV6-1,14,TGTGCCAGCAGTGCAGTGACAGGCCAAGAGACCCAGTACTTC,CASSAVTGQETQYF
NA,TRBJ1-1,NA,TRBV11-2,12,TGTGCCAGCAGCTTATTTGGCACTGAAGCTTTCTTT,CASSLFGTEAFF
NA,TRBJ1-6,NA,TRBV28,14,TGTGCCAGCGGCTGGGAGTCGGATAATTCACCCCTCCACTTT,CASGWESDNSPLHF
NA,TRBJ2-7,TRBD2,TRBV2,14,TGTGCCAGCACCCCCAGCGGGAGCGCCTACGAGCAGTACTTC,CASTPSGSAYEQYF
NA,TRBJ2-7,NA,TRBV5-1,14,TGCGCCAGCAGCCCCAGGGCCTCGATCGACGAGCAGTACTTC,CASSPRASIDEQYF
NA,TRBJ1-2,NA,TRBV5-1,18,TGCGCCAGCAGCCCTTTAGGTACAAGCGGCAGAACTAACTATGGCTACACCTTC,CASSPLGTSGRTNYGYTF
NA,TRBJ2-1,TRBD2,TRBV29-1,16,TGCAGCGTTGTCCAGACTAGCCTCCTTGCCTACAATGAGCAGTTCTTC,CSVVQTSLLAYNEQFF
once,TRBJ1-6,TRBD1,TRBV6-5,15,TGTGCCAGCAGCCCCGGGACAGCATATAATTCACCCCTCCACTTT,CASSPGTAYNSPLHF
NA,TRBJ1-2,NA,TRBV30,16,TGTGCCTGGAGTCCAACCATCGGGGGAGGGCGCTATGGCTACACCTTC,CAWSPTIGGGRYGYTF
NA,TRBJ2-1,TRBD2,TRBV4-3,16,TGCGCCAGCAGCCAAGATTTGACTAGCGGGACAAATGAGCAGTTCTTC,CASSQDLTSGTNEQFF
NA,TRBJ1-1,NA,TRBV7-9,14,TGTGCCAGCAGCTTAGGGACTCAGAACACTGAAGCTTTCTTT,CASSLGTQNTEAFF
NA,TRBJ1-2,NA,TRBV4-1,16,TGCGCCAGCAGCCATGCCGGCGACCCAAAAATCTATGGCTACACCTTC,CASSHAGDPKIYGYTF
NA,TRBJ2-3,TRBD2,TRBV7-9,14,TGTGCCACCAACCTAGCGGGGGGGCCGGATACGCAGTATTTT,CATNLAGGPDTQYF
NA,TRBJ2-5,TRBD1,TRBV5-6,14,TGTGCCAGCAGCCTATCCGGGACAGAAGAGACCCAGTACTTC,CASSLSGTEETQYF
NA,TRBJ2-4,TRBD1,TRBV19,19,TGTGCCAGTAGCAAAGCAGGGACAGGGGTCGACCTAGCCAAAAACATTCAGTACTTC,CASSKAGTGVDLAKNIQYF
NA,TRBJ2-5,TRBD1,TRBV10-3,13,TGTGCCATCAGTGGGACAGGGGAAGAGACCCAGTACTTC,CAISGTGEETQYF
NA,TRBJ2-7,TRBD2,TRBV18,14,TGTGCCAGCTCACTTACTAGCGGGACCTACGAGCAGTACTTC,CASSLTSGTYEQYF
NA,TRBJ1-2,NA,TRBV6-1,14,TGTGCCAGCAGTGAAGAGGCTTGGGGACAAAAGGCCCCCTTC,CASSEEAWGQKAPF
NA,TRBJ1-2,NA,TRBV6-1,15,TGTGCCAGCAGTGAAGCGGGAAGTTCTAACTATGGCTACACCTTC,CASSEAGSSNYGYTF
NA,TRBJ2-3,NA,TRBV2,16,TGTGCCAGCAGCGAATCCCAGGCGACTAGCACAGATACGCAGTATTTT,CASSESQATSTDTQYF
NA,TRBJ2-7,NA,TRBV4-1,17,TGCGCCAGCAGCCAAGTCGACTCGTGGGGCAGGTCCTACGAGCAGTACTTC,CASSQVDSWGRSYEQYF
NA,TRBJ2-7,TRBD2,TRBV25-1,15,TGTGCCAGCAGTGGGAGGGCGGGAGGGCCGTCCGAGCAGTACTTC,CASSGRAGGPSEQYF
NA,TRBJ2-3,TRBD2,TRBV19,16,TGTGCCAGTAGTTCAGGACCGGGACTAGCGCGGGATACGCAGTATTTT,CASSSGPGLARDTQYF
NA,TRBJ2-7,NA,TRBV19,13,TGTGCCAGTAGTGGCGCGGGACTTGCGGAGCAGTACTTC,CASSGAGLAEQYF
NA,TRBJ1-6,NA,TRBV10-3,16,TGTGCCATCAGTGAGTCGGTGGGGGCCTATAATTCACCCCTCCACTTT,CAISESVGAYNSPLHF
NA,TRBJ2-7,TRBD2,TRBV7-8,15,TGTGCCAGCAGCAAGGGGCTAGCGGTATCCTACGAGCAGTACTTC,CASSKGLAVSYEQYF
NA,TRBJ2-1,NA,TRBV30,13,TGTGCCTGGAGTGTAGGCTGGAACAATGAGCAGTTCTTC,CAWSVGWNNEQFF
NA,TRBJ1-5,NA,TRBV2,14,TGTGCCAGCAGTGATCTCGCGGGCAATCAGCCCCAGCATTTT,CASSDLAGNQPQHF
NA,TRBJ1-5,NA,TRBV19,14,TGTGCCAGTAACATGGGGGGTAATGGTCAGCCCCAGCATTTT,CASNMGGNGQPQHF
NA,TRBJ1-2,NA,TRBV25-1,15,TGTGCCAGCAGTGAAGGGACCCGGGGAGGGTATGGCTACACCTTC,CASSEGTRGGYGYTF
once,TRBJ2-4,NA,TRBV7-3,13,TGTGCCAGCAGCAATACAGCGGAAGGCATTCAGTACTTC,CASSNTAEGIQYF
NA,TRBJ2-7,TRBD2,TRBV7-2,18,TGTGCCAGCAGCTTAGAGAGCCCGTGGACTAGCGGTACCTACGAGCAGTACTTC,CASSLESPWTSGTYEQYF
NA,TRBJ1-6,TRBD1,TRBV5-5,14,TGTGCCAGCAGCGGGGACAGATATAATTCACCCCTCCACTTT,CASSGDRYNSPLHF
NA,TRBJ1-4,NA,TRBV28,15,TGTGCCAGCAGTTCGCAGGGGAGGGCTAATGAAAAACTGTTTTTT,CASSSQGRANEKLFF
NA,TRBJ2-5,NA,TRBV20-1,10,TGCAGCCCGGAGGAGCAGACCCAGTACTTC,CSPEEQTQYF
NA,TRBJ1-2,NA,TRBV2,13,TGTGCCTCCGAGACAGGACACTATAAGGGCTACACCTTC,CASETGHYKGYTF